This T cell receptor beta chain was profiled in a study of blood T cell repertoires in COVID-19. Study background: T cells, B-cell-depleted T cells, or PBMCs provided the cDNA or gDNA that served as material.

Those enrolled, adults aged 18 to 89 years, came from 24 US areas. This table comes from immunoSEQ multiplex PCR, and its TCRdb copy is limited to in-frame clones, with some not included. The sample carries nearly 250,000 clones, approximately 90% recorded once. The CDR3 is made up of 13 amino acids. V was cut by 3 bases and J by 4 bases, with 7 bases left in between. The sequenced sample consisted of PBMCs or T cells enriched from blood (not recorded which). This chain uses TRBV12-3 or TRBV12-4 with TRBJ1-5; D uncertain. This clonotype was obtained from a middle-aged man who had been exposed to COVID-19. The chain's CDR3 is CASSFSRNQPQHF. CDR3 coding DNA: TGTGCCAGCAGTTTCTCCAGGAATCAGCCCCAGCATTTT.